The 13 T cell receptor beta chains presented below share a single source sample, sequenced in a study of blood T cell repertoires in COVID-19 (dated by TCRdb to the early 2020s). Receptor amplification or capture employed the immunoSEQ multiplex PCR assay. Held by TCRdb, this immuneACCESS table contains in-frame sequences only and omits some clones. Under half of the omission traces to an unresolved V gene where checked; the cause of the rest is unknown. For this sample the table gives some 100,000 clones, of which roughly four fifths were detected only once. The top ten constitute almost 7% of the sample. Material: peripheral blood. These receptors were taken from a man over 45 with active or convalescent COVID-19.

This sequence joins TRBV23-1 and TRBJ1-4; TRBD1 matches 8 bases. TRBV23-1 is assigned to the ORF class and has an uncertain function. V shed 4 bases and J 7 bases; nucleotides not matched to a gene: 11. This CDR3 spans 16 amino acids. DNA of the CDR3: TGCGCCAGCAGTCTTCCGACGACAGGGGTCCGTGAAAAACTGTTTTTT. Protein: CASSLPTTGVREKLFF.

This chain uses TRBV6-5 with TRBJ1-2; 7 bases fit TRBD1. CDR1 MNHEY and CDR2 SVGAGI come from the germline V gene. Trimming at V came to 7 bases and at J to 2 bases, leaving 4 bases not matched to a gene. This CDR3 spans 13 amino acids. CDR3 in amino acids: CASTSGQNYGYTF. CDR3 sequence (DNA): TGTGCCAGCACCTCGGGACAGAACTATGGCTACACCTTC.

V gene TRBV18 combines with J gene TRBJ1-4; 10 positions match TRBD1. The CDR3 loop spans 15 amino acids. After removal of 5 bases from V and 7 bases from J, the junction contained 7 bases not matched to a gene. Germline lookup yields CDR1 KGHSH and CDR2 LQKENI. The chain's CDR3 is CASSATGQGLEKLFF. In DNA, the CDR3 is TGTGCCAGCTCAGCCACGGGACAGGGGCTTGAAAAACTGTTTTTT.

The genes are TRBV5-6 and TRBJ2-1; unclear D gene. The V gene's germline CDR1 is SGHDT and CDR2 YYEEEE. This CDR3 is built from 14 residues. The germline V and J ends were trimmed by 2 bases and 2 bases, with 8 bases remaining between them. DNA of the CDR3: TGTGCCAGCAGCTTTTACATTACCTACAATGAGCAGTTCTTC. Its protein is CASSFYITYNEQFF.

V usage is TRBV18 and J usage is TRBJ1-3; D is possibly TRBD1 (5 bases). This CDR3 is built from 13 residues. The germline CDR1 and CDR2 sequences are KGHSH and LQKENI. Between the trimmed V and J ends, which lost 4 bases and 4 bases, there was a span of 8 bases. CDR3 residues: CASSLGAGNTIYF. The CDR3 DNA sequence: TGTGCCAGCTCACTAGGGGCCGGAAACACCATATATTTT.

This clone was seen only once. The chain has TRBV19 and TRBJ2-2, with D unresolved. With 5 bases removed from V and 3 bases from J, the gap between germline ends came to 4 bases. The CDR3 is made up of 12 amino acids. Germline V gene sequence: CDR1 LNHDA, CDR2 SQIVND (reference sequence). In DNA, the CDR3 is TGTGCCAGTAGTTTCGACACCGGGGAGCTGTTTTTT. It encodes CASSFDTGELFF.

The gene calls are TRBV30 and TRBJ1-5, with TRBD1 as a possible D gene (6 bases). Looked up from germline, CDR1 is GTSNPN and CDR2 is SVGIG (reference sequence). The V end lost 6 bases, the J end lost 7 bases, and 16 bases lay between the germline ends. The CDR3 spans 13 residues. CDR3 sequence reads: CACGRGVQQPQHF. The CDR3 DNA reads as TGTGCCTGCGGCAGGGGAGTTCAACAGCCCCAGCATTTT. The entire variable domain, with the rest obtained from reference TRBV30 and TRBJ1-5, is as follows: SQTIHQWPATLVQPVGSPLSLECTVEGTSNPNLYWYRQAAGRGLQLLFYSVGIGQISSEVPQNLSASRPQDRQFILSSKKLLLSDSGFYLCACGRGVQQPQHFGDGTRLSIL.

The chain is built from TRBV5-1 and TRBJ1-1, with a weak D call TRBD1 (5 bases). The CDR3 sequence is 15 residues long. Germline-derived CDR1 and CDR2 are SGHRS and YFSETQ. Between the trimmed V and J ends, which lost 1 base and 3 bases, there was a span of 13 bases. The CDR3: CASSLWAGRDTEAFF. The DNA for the CDR3 is TGCGCCAGCAGCTTGTGGGCAGGGAGGGACACTGAAGCTTTCTTT.

The J gene is TRBJ2-3, the V gene TRBV5-4; maybe TRBD1 (5 bases). Trimming left V 3 bases short and J 3 bases short, with 14 bases between. The germline V gene encodes CDR1 SGHNT and CDR2 YYREEE (reference sequence). This CDR3 spans 15 amino acids. The CDR3 DNA follows: TGTGCCAGCAGCTATGGGGTTCAGGGAACAGATACGCAGTATTTT. It is translated as CASSYGVQGTDTQYF. Looking up the rest from reference TRBV5-4 and TRBJ2-3 gives the full variable domain: ETGVTQSPTHLIKTRGQQVTLRCSSQSGHNTVSWYQQALGQGPQFIFQYYREEENGRGNFPPRFSGLQFPNYSSELNVNALELDDSALYLCASSYGVQGTDTQYFGPGTRLTVL.

This sequence joins TRBV2 and TRBJ2-3; 10 bases align to TRBD2. Trimming removed 7 bases from V and 4 bases from J; junction bases left unmatched: 8. The CDR3 consists of 15 residues. The germline gives CDR1 SNHLY, CDR2 FYNNEI. DNA for the CDR3: TGTGCCAGCACTTTTAGCGGGGGGAGGGCAGATACGCAGTATTTT. Its protein is CASTFSGGRADTQYF.

The chain recombines TRBV27 with TRBJ1-2; 12 bases are shared with TRBD1. Trimming removed 5 bases from V and 0 bases from J; junction bases left unmatched: 13. This CDR3 contains 19 residues. Per the germline V gene, CDR1 is MNHEY and CDR2 is SMNVEV (reference sequence). CDR3 sequence: CASSPHRGTGGYSNYGYTF. CDR3 bases: TGTGCCAGCAGTCCCCACCGTGGGACAGGGGGCTATTCTAACTATGGCTACACCTTC.

V usage is TRBV10-2 and J usage is TRBJ1-2; a possible D gene is TRBD1 (6 bases). This CDR3 comprises 16 residues. V gave up 5 bases and J gave up 0 bases, with 16 bases separating them. Germline V gene data show CDR1 as WSHSY and CDR2 as SAAADI. The CDR3, as DNA: TGCGCCAGCAGTAGCTTCGCAGGGGACGCTAACTATGGCTACACCTTC. Translating gives CASSSFAGDANYGYTF.

The chain uses TRBV5-1 and TRBJ2-3; no clear D. With 4 bases removed from V and 2 bases from J, the gap between germline ends came to 14 bases. This CDR3 contains 15 residues. CDR1 is SGHRS and CDR2 is YFSETQ in the germline V gene. CDR3 amino acids: CASSPQAASTDTQYF. The CDR3 bases are TGCGCCAGCAGCCCCCAGGCAGCCTCCACAGATACGCAGTATTTT.